This T cell receptor beta chain was observed in a study of cytomegalovirus exposure and HLA in healthy donors. Points from the study as a whole: Diagnosis of cytomegalovirus status made by the classifier reportedly showed high specificity and sensitivity. Among TCR beta chains of equal frequency, HLA-associated ones were more clonally expanded in a later analysis. Association with HLA alleles at 0.05 false discovery rate was found for about 17,000 TCR beta sequences in a later analysis.

The study ran its PCR with 60 Vbeta and 13 Jbeta primers. Generated by immunoSEQ multiplex PCR, the TCRdb table keeps only in-frame clones and is missing some. The sample holds 90,000 to 120,000 clones, over 80% seen once. This clone was recorded once. The antigen remains unidentified. The CDR3 is made up of 13 amino acids. The V and J ends lost 10 bases and 8 bases, in that order; junction bases with no gene match: 8. Germline CDR1 is ENHRY and CDR2 is SYGVKD. The sample taken for sequencing was PBMCs. The chain employs TRBV10-3 and TRBJ1-2, with TRBD1 identical over 12 bases. This receptor was identified in a man younger than 45 in good health and CMV-seropositive. CDR3 region: CATERDRGRGYTF. CDR3 bases: TGTGCCACCGAACGGGACAGGGGGCGAGGCTACACCTTC.